A selection of T cell receptor beta chains follows, all from one sample in a study of blood T cell repertoires in COVID-19. Data came from immunoSEQ multiplex PCR; TCRdb stores just in-frame clones and leaves some out. Here the sample spans approximately 52,000 clones, 75% to 90% being singletons. Sequencing was performed on peripheral blood. Source of these receptors: a man between 60 and 75 years old with acute or convalescent COVID-19. Both conserved end residues are part of each CDR3. Each record gives: J gene, V gene, D gene, clone size, CDR3 DNA, CDR3 protein. D genes are given only for firm matches. Clone size is stated in some rows and not others, as once, few, many or a class when expanded.

>TRBJ2-2|TRBV23-1|TRBD1|NA
TGCGCCAGCAGTCACCCGGGACAGGGTGGGACCAACACCGGGGAGCTGTTTTTT
CASSHPGQGGTNTGELFF
>TRBJ2-5|TRBV12-3/TRBV12-4|NA|NA
TGTGCCAGCAGCTCACTCGGGGACCAGTACTTC
CASSSLGDQYF
>TRBJ1-5|TRBV18|NA|NA
TGTGCCAGCTCACCCCCGCAGGGGCCCCAGCATTTT
CASSPPQGPQHF
>TRBJ2-4|TRBV15|NA|NA
TGTGCCACCACAGGGTTGGGAAACATTCAGTACTTC
CATTGLGNIQYF
>TRBJ2-7|TRBV19|NA|NA
TGTGCCAGTAGTATCGAGGCCACCCACGAGCAGTACTTC
CASSIEATHEQYF
>TRBJ2-1|TRBV19|NA|NA
TGTGCCAGTAGTATTGACTATAGCTCCTACAATGAGCAGTTCTTC
CASSIDYSSYNEQFF
>TRBJ2-2|TRBV27|TRBD2|NA
TGTGCCAGCAGTTTACTCCGCGGGAGCTACACCGGGGAGCTGTTTTTT
CASSLLRGSYTGELFF
>TRBJ1-3|TRBV4-3|NA|NA
TGCGCCAGCAGCCAAAGGGAGGCTGGAAACACCATATATTTT
CASSQREAGNTIYF
>TRBJ2-7|TRBV9|TRBD1|NA
TGTGCCAGCAGCGTAGATGGGACAGGGGAATTCTACGAGCAGTACTTC
CASSVDGTGEFYEQYF
>TRBJ2-3|TRBV24-1|NA|once
TGTGCCACCAGTGATCGACGACACTTCACAGATACGCAGTATTTT
CATSDRRHFTDTQYF
>TRBJ2-3|TRBV5-1|TRBD2|NA
TGCGCCAGCAGCTTCGGGACTAGCGGGAGCTCAGATACGCAGTATTTT
CASSFGTSGSSDTQYF
>TRBJ1-1|TRBV7-2|NA|NA
TGTGCCAGCAGCTTAGCGGGGGGGATGAACACTGAAGCTTTCTTT
CASSLAGGMNTEAFF
>TRBJ2-2|TRBV6-5|NA|NA
TGTGCCAGCAGGGCCAGGGTCACCGGGGAGCTGTTTTTT
CASRARVTGELFF
>TRBJ2-7|TRBV15|NA|NA
TGTGCCACCAGCGGTGGGAGAGGATACGAGCAGTACTTC
CATSGGRGYEQYF
>TRBJ1-1|TRBV4-2|NA|NA
TGTGCCAGCAGCCACCCGGGACAATTGAACACTGAAGCTTTCTTT
CASSHPGQLNTEAFF
>TRBJ2-7|TRBV27|NA|few
TGTGCCAGCAGTCTGGGCAGGGCCTACGAGCAGTACTTC
CASSLGRAYEQYF
>TRBJ2-1|TRBV7-2|NA|NA
TGTGCCAGCAGCTTAGCGATGGCAATGGTACATGAGCAGTTCTTC
CASSLAMAMVHEQFF
>TRBJ1-1|TRBV7-6|NA|NA
TGTGCCAGCAGCCTATCCCTTGCCCAGAACACTGAAGCTTTCTTT
CASSLSLAQNTEAFF
>TRBJ2-2|TRBV6-5|TRBD2|NA
TGTGCCAGCAGTTACGGAATAGCGGGGACCGGGGAGCTGTTTTTT
CASSYGIAGTGELFF
>TRBJ2-7|TRBV11-1|NA|NA
TGTGCCAGCAGCTTATACAATCGGGACGAGCAGTACTTC
CASSLYNRDEQYF
>TRBJ1-2|TRBV3-1/TRBV3-2|NA|NA
TGTGCCAGCAGCCAAGTCGCCCCCTACGGAGACTATGGCTACACCTTC
CASSQVAPYGDYGYTF
>TRBJ2-7|TRBV24-1|NA|NA
TGTGCCACCAGTGATTACATTACCCGGAGACCGGGGGATTACGAGCAGTACTTC
CATSDYITRRPGDYEQYF
>TRBJ2-7|TRBV28|TRBD2|NA
TGTGCCAGCAGTACCGGACTAGCGGGAGACGGCTACGAGCAGTACTTC
CASSTGLAGDGYEQYF
>TRBJ2-3|TRBV11-1|TRBD2|NA
TGTGCCAGCAGCTTAGGTGAGAGGACTAGTGCAGATACGCAGTATTTT
CASSLGERTSADTQYF
>TRBJ1-2|TRBV19|NA|NA
TGTGCCAGTAATCGGCAGGGCTATGGCTACACCTTC
CASNRQGYGYTF
>TRBJ2-7|TRBV5-1|TRBD2|NA
TGCGCCAGCAGCTTGGATCAAGCGGGGGAGCAGTACTTC
CASSLDQAGEQYF
>TRBJ1-4|TRBV2|NA|few
TGTGCCAGCAGTGTAGACACCGGTGGGGAAAAACTGTTTTTT
CASSVDTGGEKLFF
>TRBJ2-7|TRBV2|NA|NA
TGTGCCCGCTCCTCGGGCAGGGGCGAGCAGTACTTC
CARSSGRGEQYF
>TRBJ2-3|TRBV4-2|TRBD2|NA
TGTGCCAGCAGCCAAACGTCAGCGGGAACTAAAGATACGCAGTATTTT
CASSQTSAGTKDTQYF
>TRBJ2-7|TRBV3-1/TRBV3-2|TRBD1|NA
TGTGCCAGCAGCCCCCGAACAGGGGCTGGGCAGTACTTC
CASSPRTGAGQYF
>TRBJ1-1|TRBV5-4|TRBD1|NA
TGTGCCAGCAGCCCCGGGGAAGGGGGCGGCACTGAAGCTTTCTTT
CASSPGEGGGTEAFF
>TRBJ1-3|TRBV11-2|NA|NA
TGTGCCAGCAGCTTTGTCTCCCCTGGAAACACCATATATTTT
CASSFVSPGNTIYF
>TRBJ2-1|TRBV4-1|TRBD2|NA
TGCGCCAGCAGCCAAATCTCCACACCGGGACTAGCGGGGGTTAATGAGCAGTTCTTC
CASSQISTPGLAGVNEQFF
>TRBJ2-7|TRBV13|TRBD2|NA
TGTGCCAGCAGCCCACAATCAGGACTAGCTCTTTACGAGCAGTACTTC
CASSPQSGLALYEQYF
>TRBJ1-2|TRBV12-5|NA|NA
TGTGCTAGTGGTTTGGCGGATGGGGGGGCTAACTATGGCTACACCTTC
CASGLADGGANYGYTF
>TRBJ2-5|TRBV2|NA|once
TGTGCCAGCAGTGAAGGGGTTCTAGAATTCGAAGAGACCCAGTACTTC
CASSEGVLEFEETQYF
>TRBJ1-1|TRBV7-2|NA|NA
TGTGCCAGCAGCTTAAGAGGGCCAAAGTCTACTGAAGCTTTCTTT
CASSLRGPKSTEAFF
>TRBJ1-6|TRBV7-8|NA|NA
TGTGCCAGCGGAATGCAGGGCCATAATTCACCCCTCCACTTT
CASGMQGHNSPLHF
>TRBJ2-4|TRBV3-1/TRBV3-2|NA|few
TGTGCCAGCAGCCAATGGGGGGACAGCCTAAACATTCAGTACTTC
CASSQWGDSLNIQYF
>TRBJ2-2|TRBV23-1|NA|few
TGCGCCAGCAGTCAACTAACAGGGGAGGACACCGGGGAGCTGTTTTTT
CASSQLTGEDTGELFF
>TRBJ1-1|TRBV25-1|TRBD1|NA
TGTGCCAGCAGTGAATTTGGTACAGGGGGGACCACTGAAGCTTTCTTT
CASSEFGTGGTTEAFF
>TRBJ2-7|TRBV21-1|NA|NA
TGTGCCAGACCTAAGACAGATACCTACGAGCAGTACTTC
CARPKTDTYEQYF
>TRBJ1-5|TRBV5-8|NA|few
TGTGCCAGCAGCTTGACGGTAAATCAGCCCCAGCATTTT
CASSLTVNQPQHF
>TRBJ1-1|TRBV11-3|NA|NA
TGTGCCAGCAGCTTGGGGGGAAGACTAGGCACTGAAGCTTTCTTT
CASSLGGRLGTEAFF
>TRBJ2-7|TRBV11-2|TRBD2|NA
TGTGCCAGCAGGCCGACTAGCGGACGCTACGAGCAGTACTTC
CASRPTSGRYEQYF
>TRBJ1-2|TRBV6-5|TRBD1|NA
TGTGCCAGCAGGACCCTCGACAGGGTTGGCTACACCTTC
CASRTLDRVGYTF
>TRBJ1-3|TRBV9|NA|NA
TGTGCCAGCAGCGTAGAACCAGTATCAGGAAACACCATATATTTT
CASSVEPVSGNTIYF
>TRBJ1-5|TRBV6-6|TRBD1|NA
TGTGCCAGCAGTTACTCCCGGACAGGGGATCAGCCCCAGCATTTT
CASSYSRTGDQPQHF
>TRBJ2-1|TRBV19|NA|NA
TGTGCCAGTAGTATCGACTGGCACGGGAATGAGCAGTTCTTC
CASSIDWHGNEQFF
>TRBJ1-1|TRBV19|TRBD1|NA
TGTGCCAGTAGTTCATGGACAGGGAGGGACACTGAAGCTTTCTTT
CASSSWTGRDTEAFF
>TRBJ2-7|TRBV11-2|NA|NA
TGTGCCAGCAGCTTGTATCGGCCAGGGGGGATTTCGGTGCGGTACGAGCAGTACTTC
CASSLYRPGGISVRYEQYF
>TRBJ2-1|TRBV10-1|TRBD2|NA
TGCGCCAGCAGTACCGTAGCGGGGGGAGAGCAGTTCTTC
CASSTVAGGEQFF
>TRBJ2-3|TRBV27|NA|NA
TGTGCCAGCAGTTCCATGGGGGCCCGCACAGATACGCAGTATTTT
CASSSMGARTDTQYF
>TRBJ1-2|TRBV5-4|TRBD1|NA
TGTGCCAGCAGCGTACCGGGACAGGGGTACTATGGCTACACCTTC
CASSVPGQGYYGYTF
>TRBJ1-6|TRBV10-2|TRBD1|NA
TGCGCCAACAGCAGGGGGGACAATTCACCCCTCCACTTT
CANSRGDNSPLHF
>TRBJ1-1|TRBV3-1/TRBV3-2|NA|once
TGTGCCAGCAGCCAATTAGATCGAGCTTTCTTT
CASSQLDRAFF